Below are 10 T cell receptor beta chains sequenced from a single sample in a study of patients and donors after allogeneic stem cell transplantation. TCRdb passed the RT-PCR reads through MiXCR, listing each CDR3 protein once. The sample has about 210,000 distinct CDR3 sequences, around two fifths seen once. Sample: blood, either unsorted or a sorted T cell fraction (not recorded which). The receptors come from a human donor who was either an allogeneic HSCT recipient or a stem cell or donor lymphocyte infusion donor (not recorded which). It is not recorded whose cells these are; they may come from a transplant donor.

A few counts support this clonotype. The chain recombines TRBV5-1 with TRBJ2-3, with D maybe TRBD2 (5 bases). The CDR3 contains 15 residues. Per the germline V gene, CDR1 is SGHRS and CDR2 is YFSETQ. The V and J ends lost 4 bases and 0 bases respectively, with 12 bases between them. The CDR3 nucleotides read TGCGCCAGCAGCACGGACGGGAAGAGCACAGATACGCAGTATTTT. Its protein product is CASSTDGKSTDTQYF.

The chain uses TRBV7-2 and TRBJ1-3; perhaps TRBD1 as D (5 bases). Trimming removed 8 bases from V and 0 bases from J, with 11 bases in between. CDR3 length: 14 amino acids. CDR1 SGHTA and CDR2 FQGNSA come from the germline V gene. The CDR3 nucleotides read TGTGCCAGCTCGCGGGGACCCTCTGGAAACACCATATATTTT. Translation: CASSRGPSGNTIYF. The entire variable domain, with the rest obtained from reference TRBV7-2 and TRBJ1-3, is as follows: GAGVSQSPSNKVTEKGKDVELRCDPISGHTALYWYRQSLGQGLEFLIYFQGNSAPDKSGLPSDRFSAERTGGSVSTLTIQRTQQEDSAVYLCASSRGPSGNTIYFGEGSWLTVV.

This clonotype was seen a few times. The chain recombines TRBV6-5 with TRBJ1-6; 11 bases agree with TRBD1. V dropped 5 bases and J dropped 8; count of bases not matched to a gene: 5. The CDR3 loop spans 15 amino acids. Germline CDR1 MNHEY, CDR2 SVGAGI. The CDR3 coding sequence is TGTGCCAGCAGTCTCGGACAGGGGGCGTATTCACCCCTCCACTTT. Translated: CASSLGQGAYSPLHF.

This clonotype was observed a handful of times. This sequence joins TRBV27 and TRBJ2-5; D not certain. Trimming removed 3 bases from V and 5 bases from J, with 10 bases in between. Germline CDR1 is MNHEY and CDR2 is SMNVEV (reference sequence). The CDR3 totals 13 residues. CDR3 DNA: TGTGCCAGCAGTTTTCGCAGAAGGGAGACCCAGTACTTC. Protein sequence: CASSFRRRETQYF.

V is TRBV3-1 and J is TRBJ1-2; D uncertain. Germline CDR1 is LGHDT and CDR2 is YNNKEL (reference sequence). The V end lost 0 bases, the J end lost 13 bases, and 15 bases lay between the germline ends. This CDR3 contains 13 residues. As DNA, the CDR3 is TGTGCCAGCAGCCAAGACCCGGGTAGAAGAGGCACCTTC. Translating gives CASSQDPGRRGTF.

The gene calls are TRBV24-1 and TRBJ1-4; possible D gene TRBD1, 6 bases. Germline-derived CDR1 and CDR2 are KGHDR and SFDVKD. This CDR3 contains 15 residues. V lost 2 bases, J lost 7 bases, and 13 bases lay in between. CDR3 bases: TGTGCCACCAGTGATTCCGGGACACGGACTGAAAAACTGTTTTTT. Translation: CATSDSGTRTEKLFF.

The chain carries TRBV4-1 and TRBJ1-3, with D possibly being TRBD1 (5 bases). Germline V gene data show CDR1 as MGHRA and CDR2 as YSYEKL. Trimming removed 1 base from V and 5 bases from J, with 15 bases in between. The CDR3 has 16 residues. The DNA of the CDR3 is TGCGCCAGCAGCCAAGGGCTGGCAGGGACCCGAAACACCATATATTTT. Its translation is CASSQGLAGTRNTIYF.

The genes are TRBV12-3 or TRBV12-4 and TRBJ1-1; no clear D. CDR3 length: 15 residues. The V gene lost 2 bases and the J gene lost 5 bases, with 15 bases spanning the gap. The CDR3 loop reads CASSLRPDGGTEAFF. In DNA, the CDR3 is TGTGCCAGCAGTTTAAGGCCGGACGGTGGGACTGAAGCTTTCTTT.

The rearrangement joins TRBV4-1 to TRBJ2-5, with TRBD2 matching over 15 bases. With 3 bases clipped from V and 2 bases from J, the junction kept 7 bases outside the gene matches. The CDR3 consists of 18 residues. Germline V gives CDR1 MGHRA, CDR2 YSYEKL. The CDR3 DNA follows: TGCGCCAGCAGCCACGGTGGACTAGCGGGGGGGTCACAAGAGACCCAGTACTTC. Protein: CASSHGGLAGGSQETQYF.

The chain couples TRBV7-2 to TRBJ1-1, with a possible D match to TRBD1 (6 bases). Germline V gene data show CDR1 as SGHTA and CDR2 as FQGNSA. The CDR3 spans 16 residues. Trimming removed 2 bases at V and 4 bases at J, with 17 bases between. The CDR3 sequence is CASSLPPDRSRTEAFF. DNA for the CDR3: TGTGCCAGCAGCTTACCTCCGGACAGAAGCCGCACTGAAGCTTTCTTT.